This record looks at one T cell receptor beta chain sequence and its context. This clonotype was seen ten or more times. Its antigen target is currently unknown. No qualities accompany the bases; no much larger clone lies one base away. cDNA was synthesized by template-switch 5'RACE using a primer with a 10-nucleotide random unique molecular identifier that tagged each TCR transcript. Each sequencing run produced over 170 million TCR-beta sequences covering 15-18 subjects. The RNeasy kit was used to extract total RNA. The KAPA Real-time Library Amplification kit was used to amplify TCR-beta VDJ regions with primers targeting the TCR constant region and the 5'RACE anchor. Sample indexes and Illumina adaptors were added in a first PCR, and a second PCR then increased library yield. After purification with Ampure beads, the TCR product of roughly 650 bp was size-selected on a 2% E-gel SizeSelection system. Before pooling, library quality was assessed on a Bioanalyzer, concentration was determined with Qubit, and library quantification was performed with the Kapa Library Quantification kit. An Illumina HiSeq 2500 sequenced the libraries paired-end 2 x 150 bp. To increase sequence diversity, roughly 24-31% phiX was spiked into each library pool. The published analysis was carried out like this. Quality-filtered reads were processed with the UMI-based MiGEC pipeline, and over 90% of raw TCR sequences were removed by the MiGEC pipeline during error correction. VDJ genes were aligned to IMGT germline references, and clonotypes were defined by unique CDR3 amino acid sequence plus V-J genes. Clonal expansion, Shannon diversity and CDR3 relatedness were evaluated with VDJtools (CalcPairwiseDistances, ClusterSamples), while phylogenetic trees were built in CLCbio workbench. Expanded clones were defined as having at least 8 unique UMIs, based on coefficient-of-variation modelling across technical triplicates. Using fastp trimming at Q25 and MiXCR clonotype assembly, TCRdb reanalyzed the public sequencing data and kept in-frame beta chains. Under each unique CDR3 protein, matching rows form one entry showing the most common genes and DNA. None of the V and J calls come from the authors' own analysis; TCRdb made them. The sample includes 30,000 to 40,000 distinct CDR3 sequences, with around 4% observed a single time. The ten largest clones represent 2.2% of the sample.

The data originate from a study of neurological immune-mediated disorders (dated by TCRdb to between 2019 and 2020). A note on the overall study: Among the approximately 35 multiple sclerosis patients, roughly 31 had relapsing-remitting MS and 3 had secondary progressive MS. The study compared peripheral blood TCR-beta repertoires of HTLV-I-associated myelopathy (HAM/TSP) patients, multiple sclerosis patients and healthy controls using UMI-based sequencing. Longitudinal samples, technical triplicates and paired sorted CD4+ and CD8+ T-cell subsets, alongside PBMC samples, were included among the approximately 110 TCR-beta libraries. The cohort was made up of about 68 subjects, consisting of 15 or so HAM/TSP patients, some 34 multiple sclerosis patients and around 20 healthy controls.

For unsorted PBMC libraries, 2 million PBMCs were used after storage in RNAlater at -80 degrees C until RNA extraction. The multiple sclerosis patients were enrolled in a US clinical protocol that evaluated disease progression with magnetic resonance imaging. Peripheral blood underwent Ficoll-Hypaque density gradient centrifugation to isolate PBMCs, which were then cryopreserved in liquid nitrogen. CDR1 MNHEY and CDR2 SMNVEV were looked up in the germline V gene (reference sequence). For this chain, trimming is 3 bases at the V end and 4 bases at the J end, and the number of junction bases without a gene match is 13. The CDR3 runs 17 amino acids, cysteine and phenylalanine included. Only the CDR3 portion is preserved as DNA: 51 bases, with reading frame beginning at the first base. Study-level results and caveats: Phylogenetic analysis grouped repertoires from 18 of 34 MS patients into a cluster of related CDR3 sequences, suggesting a possible repertoire-level signature. Across subjects, expanded clones never shared an identical CDR3 amino acid sequence, which suggests that the TCR-beta repertoires in every group were private. No clinical or MRI features were associated with the MS cluster, and the authors said that larger cohorts are needed. TCR clonal expansion was greatest in HAM/TSP patients and smallest in MS patients, who ranked below even healthy controls.

The clonotype originates from a man aged 25-40 years with multiple sclerosis. The sample was PBMCs. The rearrangement combines TRBV27 with TRBJ1-2; 8 central bases correspond to TRBD1. The DNA sequence is given as TGTGCCAGCAGTTTGCGATCCACCAGGGGGCGGGCCTATGGCTACACCTTC. Its protein is CASSLRSTRGRAYGYTF.